This T cell receptor (beta chain) appears in the sequencing data of a study of blood T cell repertoires in COVID-19. Across the whole study: Material from acute and convalescent COVID-19 was sourced from the United States, Italy and Spain.

Adults between roughly 18 and 95 years of age took part from fewer than 30 US areas. Participant reports of clinical history set cohort assignment. Recovery among Cohort 3 donors was established by two negative PCRs, clearance, or symptom resolution. CDR3 length: 14 residues. V shed 3 bases, J shed 1 base, and the junction held 5 bases outside the gene matches. Germline CDR1 is DFQATT and CDR2 is SNEGSKA (reference sequence). TCRdb's copy holds only in-frame clones and misses some; the assay was immunoSEQ multiplex PCR. The profile shows some 320,000 clones, 90% of them singletons. This clonotype was obtained from a man between 60 and 70 years old who had recovered from COVID-19. The sample taken for sequencing was PBMCs or T cells enriched from blood (not recorded which). The V call is TRBV20-1, the J call TRBJ2-5; 7 nucleotides line up with TRBD2. The CDR3 here is CSASGGGFQETQYF. CDR3 coding DNA: TGCAGTGCTAGTGGGGGGGGATTCCAAGAGACCCAGTACTTC.